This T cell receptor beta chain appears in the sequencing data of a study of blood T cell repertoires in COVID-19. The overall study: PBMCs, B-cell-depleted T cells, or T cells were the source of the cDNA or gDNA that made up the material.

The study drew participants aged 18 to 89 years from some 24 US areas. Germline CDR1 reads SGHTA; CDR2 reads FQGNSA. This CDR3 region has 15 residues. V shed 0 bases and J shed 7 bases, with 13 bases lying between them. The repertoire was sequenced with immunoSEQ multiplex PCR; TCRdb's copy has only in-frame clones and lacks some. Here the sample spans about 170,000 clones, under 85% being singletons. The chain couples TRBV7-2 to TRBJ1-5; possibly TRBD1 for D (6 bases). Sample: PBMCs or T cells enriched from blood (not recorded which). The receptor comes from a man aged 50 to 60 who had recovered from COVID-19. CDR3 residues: CASSLARGGRQPQHF. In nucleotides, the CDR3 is TGTGCCAGCAGCTTAGCGCGGGGGGGCCGGCAGCCCCAGCATTTT.